This entry is about one T cell receptor (beta chain). Its binding antigen is unknown. Base qualities are not provided; no much larger clone lies one nucleotide away. According to the study, the label for this sample's time point signals: baseline, week 1 (first vaccination visit). Sample treatment or condition, as interpreted from the label and publication: pre-vaccination baseline after standard-of-care therapy. The donors had newly diagnosed IDH1-mutant astrocytomas of WHO grade 3 or 4 that showed loss of nuclear ATRX. The samples were drawn from NOA16, a multicentre, single-arm, open-label phase I trial in Germany that tested a mutant IDH1 peptide vaccine in humans for the first time. For immunogenicity testing, the blood drawn at visit V03 was used as the baseline sample. Genomic DNA for TCRB sequencing was extracted from EDTA blood using the DNeasy Blood and Tissue Kit. To prepare the library, the immunoSEQ multiplex PCR assay was applied. Rearranged TCR beta chain sequences were amplified using the hsTCRB Kit according to the manufacturer's protocol. An Illumina MiSeq was used to sequence the TCRB libraries. The authors processed their data as follows. The proprietary platform of the kit vendor was used for demultiplexing, trimming and gene mapping. The table comes from immuneACCESS by way of TCRdb, which keeps in-frame sequences with V and J called. Part of the clones is missing from these tables; in studies checked, under half for an unresolved V gene and the rest for unknown reasons. The D gene and trimming were derived from the DNA, and the V and J assignments and clone size from that table. The sample contains around 17,000 clones, just under 97% of them found a single time. In total, the top ten clones hold roughly 3.5% of the sample.

The data are from a study of a mutant IDH1 vaccine in newly diagnosed glioma listed by TCRdb under 2021. Notes on the research overall: Of the 25 to 40 treated patients, about 60% were male and about 40% were female, and the mean age was 40.4 years. Prior to enrollment, patients had been given standard therapy consisting of radiotherapy alone, temozolomide alone, or radiochemotherapy with temozolomide, with the combination given to most patients. Peripheral blood was drawn at six visits: V03 (baseline), V05, V07, V10, V12 and V13. Longitudinal TCRB deep sequencing was done for fewer than 30 treated patients, wherever samples were available for exploratory analyses.

CDR1 and CDR2, per the germline V gene, are LGHNA and YSLEER. Measured from the cysteine to the phenylalanine, the CDR3 is 13 residues long. Only the CDR3 portion is preserved as DNA: 39 bases, with reading frame beginning at the first base. Trimming costs V 4 bases and J 3 bases, and their ends lie 7 bases apart. What the work shows at the level of the full study, not this receptor alone: No apparent relationship was observed between pseudoprogression and alterations in the top peripheral T cell clonotypes detected by TCRB sequencing. The authors noted that analyses of patient blood samples could not be reproduced because of sample limitations. Availability determined which PBMC samples were chosen for TCRB deep sequencing. Across multiple MHC alleles, vaccine-induced immune responses were seen in around 93% of patients.

Sample: peripheral blood mononuclear cells (PBMCs), taken from a glioma patient treated with radiotherapy, temozolomide or both. The rearrangement combines TRBV4-3 with TRBJ1-5, with no D gene named confidently. The receptor was derived from a woman aged 18 to 35 with glioma. Some clones in this sample may be carry-over from other donors' samples. The CDR3 reads CASSPGPNQPQHF. The nucleotide sequence reads as follows: TGCGCCAGCAGCCCGGGCCCCAATCAGCCCCAGCATTTT.